Below, 29 T cell receptor beta chains from the same sample are listed, as sequenced in a study of cytomegalovirus exposure and HLA in healthy donors. Profiling relied on immunoSEQ multiplex PCR, and the TCRdb table lists in-frame clones only, not all of them. Among 150,000 to 200,000 clones listed, approximately 82% were seen once. Sequencing used PBMCs. These receptors all stem from a young woman in good health and CMV-seropositive.

V and J are TRBV13 and TRBJ1-1, with 8 bases aligning to TRBD1. Germline V CDR1 and CDR2: PRHDT, FYEKMQ (reference sequence). Trimming at V came to 5 bases and at J to 5 bases, leaving 4 bases not matched to a gene. The CDR3 is 13 amino acids. In nucleotides, the CDR3 is TGTGCCAGCAGCCAAGACAGGGGTACTGAAGCTTTCTTT. Residues: CASSQDRGTEAFF.

The chain links TRBV5-1 to TRBJ1-1, with 7 bases that match TRBD1. The CDR3 has 14 amino acids. Looked up from germline, CDR1 is SGHRS and CDR2 is YFSETQ. V shed 4 bases, J shed 1 base, and the junction held 4 bases outside the gene matches. The CDR3 protein is CASSTDRANTEAFF. CDR3 DNA sequence: TGCGCCAGCAGCACTGACAGGGCGAACACTGAAGCTTTCTTT.

V gene TRBV7-9 combines with J gene TRBJ2-1; 7 bases are shared with TRBD2. Germline-derived CDR1 and CDR2 are SEHNR and FQNEAQ (reference sequence). V lost 0 bases and J lost 3; bases outside the gene matches: 5. This CDR3 region has 16 residues. For the CDR3, the DNA is TGTGCCAGCAGCTTAGCTCAGGGAGGGAACTACAATGAGCAGTTCTTC. Its translation is CASSLAQGGNYNEQFF.

V usage is TRBV27 and J usage is TRBJ1-5; a weak D match, TRBD1 (6 bases). V dropped 6 bases and J dropped 7 bases, with 19 bases sitting between them. CDR3 length: 15 residues. Germline CDR1 is MNHEY and CDR2 is SMNVEV (reference sequence). The CDR3 spells CASRKRGGQPQPQHF. The DNA for the CDR3 is TGTGCCAGCAGAAAGCGGGGGGGCCAACCCCAGCCCCAGCATTTT.

The rearrangement links TRBV6-1 to TRBJ2-7; 12 bases align to TRBD2. Trimming took 2 bases from V and 5 from J; bases not matched to a gene: 7. Germline V lookup: CDR1 MNHNS, CDR2 SASEGT. This CDR3 is built from 16 residues. CDR3 in amino acids: CASSETSGRPFNEQYF. The CDR3 nucleotides read TGTGCCAGCAGTGAAACTAGCGGGAGGCCCTTCAACGAGCAGTACTTC.

This sequence joins TRBV7-2 and TRBJ1-5; 8 bases map to TRBD1. In germline, CDR1 is SGHTA, CDR2 FQGNSA. The V gene end was trimmed by 4 bases and the J gene end by 7 bases; junction bases not matched to a gene: 3. CDR3 length: 13 residues. The CDR3 is CASSSDRDQPQHF. For the CDR3, the DNA is TGTGCCAGCAGCTCGGACAGGGACCAGCCCCAGCATTTT. The full variable domain, its missing parts supplied by reference TRBV7-2 and TRBJ1-5, is GAGVSQSPSNKVTEKGKDVELRCDPISGHTALYWYRQSLGQGLEFLIYFQGNSAPDKSGLPSDRFSAERTGGSVSTLTIQRTQQEDSAVYLCASSSDRDQPQHFGDGTRLSIL.

For this clone: Other DNA sequences within the sample encode an identical CDR3. This chain joins TRBV5-1 and TRBJ2-7; 9 nucleotides agree with TRBD1. Germline values: CDR1 SGHRS, CDR2 YFSETQ. V shed 4 bases, J shed 3 bases, and the junction held 5 bases outside the gene matches. The CDR3 runs to 14 residues. Here the CDR3 DNA reads TGCGCCAGCAGCCCGGACAGGGGAGACTACGAGCAGTACTTC. This encodes CASSPDRGDYEQYF.

This chain joins TRBV6-5 and TRBJ1-1; D unclear. The CDR3 has 13 residues. Between the trimmed V and J ends, which lost 4 bases and 0 bases, there was a span of 6 bases. Germline CDR1 and CDR2: MNHEY and SVGAGI. The CDR3 protein is CASSFEVNTEAFF. The CDR3 bases are TGTGCCAGCAGTTTCGAGGTGAACACTGAAGCTTTCTTT.

This chain uses TRBV11-3 with TRBJ2-5, with a weak D call TRBD2 (6 bases). Germline V CDR1 and CDR2: SGHNT, YENEEA. The V end was cut by 5 bases, the J end by 7 bases, with 14 bases between. The CDR3 has 13 amino acids. CDR3 residues: CASSVGLPGTQYF. The CDR3 region has the DNA TGTGCCAGCAGCGTGGGACTCCCTGGGACCCAGTACTTC. The full variable domain, with the rest looked up from reference TRBV11-3 and TRBJ2-5, is EAGVVQSPRYKIIEKKQPVAFWCNPISGHNTLYWYLQNLGQGPELLIRYENEEAVDDSQLPKDRFSAERLKGVDSTLKIQPAELGDSAVYLCASSVGLPGTQYFGPGTRLLVL.

The chain combines TRBV30 with TRBJ2-5; a weak D match, TRBD2 (6 bases). Per the germline V gene, CDR1 is GTSNPN and CDR2 is SVGIG (reference sequence). The CDR3 runs 13 residues. Trimming removed 3 bases at V and 3 bases at J, with 11 bases between. In DNA form, the CDR3 reads TGTGCCTGGAGGCGGAGGGTTGAAGAGACCCAGTACTTC. Its translation: CAWRRRVEETQYF. The variable domain in full, with the rest retrieved from reference TRBV30 and TRBJ2-5, is SQTIHQWPATLVQPVGSPLSLECTVEGTSNPNLYWYRQAAGRGLQLLFYSVGIGQISSEVPQNLSASRPQDRQFILSSKKLLLSDSGFYLCAWRRRVEETQYFGPGTRLLVL.

This chain joins TRBV7-8 and TRBJ2-2, with TRBD2 matching 9 bases. Losses at the gene ends were 3 bases for V and 4 bases for J; bases not matched to a gene: 6. The CDR3 covers 16 residues. CDR1 is SGHVS, CDR2 FQNEAQ, per germline. The CDR3 region is CASSFLAGQPTGELFF. The CDR3 DNA follows: TGTGCCAGCAGCTTTCTAGCGGGACAGCCCACCGGGGAGCTGTTTTTT. The full variable domain, its missing parts supplied by reference TRBV7-8 and TRBJ2-2, is GAGVSQSPRYKVAKRGQDVALRCDPISGHVSLFWYQQALGQGPEFLTYFQNEAQLDKSGLPSDRFFAERPEGSVSTLKIQRTQQEDSAVYLCASSFLAGQPTGELFFGEGSRLTVL.

The chain is built from TRBV27 and TRBJ1-2; a possible D gene is TRBD1 (6 bases). Germline CDR1 MNHEY, CDR2 SMNVEV (reference sequence). Trimming left V 7 bases short and J 4 bases short, with 19 bases between. The CDR3 is 15 amino acids. The CDR3 sequence is CASTPGQPGGYGYTF. For the CDR3, the DNA is TGTGCCAGCACTCCGGGACAACCGGGCGGCTATGGCTACACCTTC.

V is TRBV15 and J is TRBJ2-3; possibly TRBD2 for D (6 bases). Trimming removed 0 bases at V and 1 base at J, with 11 bases between. This CDR3 comprises 16 residues. Germline V gives CDR1 LNHNV, CDR2 YYDKDF (reference sequence). The CDR3 region has the DNA TGTGCCACCAGCAGAGATCGGCGGGACGGCACAGATACGCAGTATTTT. Amino acids: CATSRDRRDGTDTQYF.

CDR3 bases: TGTGCCAGCAGCTTAAGGTCTAGCGGCTGGTACAATGAGCAGTTCTTC. Its translation: CASSLRSSGWYNEQFF. V usage is TRBV13 and J usage is TRBJ2-1, with TRBD2 matching over 7 bases. The V segment lost 2 bases and the J segment 4 bases; nucleotides outside the gene matches: 8. This CDR3 contains 16 residues. Germline CDR1 reads PRHDT; CDR2 reads FYEKMQ (reference sequence).

The V gene is TRBV29-1, the J gene TRBJ1-1; no clear D. The CDR3 sequence is 14 residues long. V shed 0 bases and J shed 13 bases, with 21 bases lying between them. Germline V gene lookup returns CDR1 SQVTM and CDR2 ANQGSEA. In DNA form, the CDR3 reads TGCAGCGTTGAAGATCGAGCCGAGGGCCCCTTCGGTTTCTTT. Translating it yields CSVEDRAEGPFGFF. Looking up the rest from reference TRBV29-1 and TRBJ1-1 gives the full variable domain: SAVISQKPSRDICQRGTSLTIQCQVDSQVTMMFWYRQQPGQSLTLIATANQGSEATYESGFVIDKFPISRPNLTFSTLTVSNMSPEDSSIYLCSVEDRAEGPFGFFGQGTRLTVV.

V is TRBV5-8 and J is TRBJ2-7; 12 nucleotides match TRBD1. With V trimmed by 4 bases and J by 7 bases, 12 bases remained unmatched. The CDR3 is 16 residues long. CDR1 SGHTS and CDR2 YDEGEE come from the germline V gene. This chain's CDR3 is CASSNLRDRGPREQYF. The CDR3 DNA follows: TGTGCCAGCAGCAACCTCCGGGACAGGGGGCCTAGGGAGCAGTACTTC.

The chain joins TRBV30 to TRBJ1-1; the match to TRBD1 covers 7 bases. Germline V CDR1 and CDR2: GTSNPN, SVGIG (reference sequence). The CDR3 is made up of 12 amino acids. The ends lost 5 bases at V and 7 bases at J; junction bases unmatched: 7. The chain's CDR3 is CAWAQGLGEAFF. For the CDR3, the DNA is TGTGCCTGGGCACAGGGGTTGGGTGAAGCTTTCTTT.

The rearrangement joins TRBV28 to TRBJ2-7, with a possible D match to TRBD2 (5 bases). The CDR3 is 14 residues long. Germline V gene sequence: CDR1 MDHEN, CDR2 SYDVKM. V shed 3 bases and J shed 3 bases, with 12 bases lying between them. As DNA, the CDR3 is TGTGCCAGCAGTTTGGTATCGGGAAGCTACGAGCAGTACTTC. It specifies CASSLVSGSYEQYF.

The chain couples TRBV9 to TRBJ2-1; D gene uncertain. This CDR3 is built from 15 residues. From germline, CDR1 is SGDLS and CDR2 YYNGEE. V was cut by 4 bases and J by 1 base, with 12 bases left in between. CDR3 nucleotide sequence: TGTGCCAGCAGCCCCGACTTACAATCCTACAATGAGCAGTTCTTC. Amino acids: CASSPDLQSYNEQFF.

This sequence joins TRBV30 and TRBJ1-5; a weak D match, TRBD1 (6 bases). CDR3 length equals 12 residues. Germline loops: CDR1 GTSNPN, CDR2 SVGIG (reference sequence). DNA of the CDR3: TGTGCGTGGGGGCAGACCAATCAGCCCCAGCATTTT. It specifies CAWGQTNQPQHF.

The chain is built from TRBV28 and TRBJ1-5; D unresolved. The V and J ends lost 7 bases and 6 bases respectively, with 22 bases between them. Per the germline V gene, CDR1 is MDHEN and CDR2 is SYDVKM. This CDR3 is built from 16 residues. CDR3 sequence: CASTSMGGRSSQPQHF. In DNA, the CDR3 is TGTGCCAGCACGTCCATGGGAGGGAGAAGTAGTCAGCCCCAGCATTTT.

This sequence joins TRBV6-1 and TRBJ1-5, with TRBD1 as a possible D gene (5 bases). There are 16 residues in the CDR3. Trimming stripped 2 bases from V and 0 bases from J, with 11 bases between. Germline V gene data show CDR1 as MNHNS and CDR2 as SASEGT. The CDR3 loop reads CASSESTGYSNQPQHF. For the CDR3, the DNA is TGTGCCAGCAGTGAATCCACAGGTTATAGCAATCAGCCCCAGCATTTT.

This chain joins TRBV9 and TRBJ1-1; 7 bases line up with TRBD1. V gave up 4 bases and J gave up 2 bases; unmatched junction bases: 5. Germline CDR1 SGDLS, CDR2 YYNGEE. This CDR3 spans 14 amino acids. CDR3 bases: TGTGCCAGCAGCATCGGGACAGCTAACACTGAAGCTTTCTTT. Translation: CASSIGTANTEAFF. Looking up the rest from reference TRBV9 and TRBJ1-1 gives the full variable domain: DSGVTQTPKHLITATGQRVTLRCSPRSGDLSVYWYQQSLDQGLQFLIQYYNGEERAKGNILERFSAQQFPDLHSELNLSSLELGDSALYFCASSIGTANTEAFFGQGTRLTVV.

The rearrangement joins TRBV11-3 to TRBJ2-7; D uncertain. Trimming cost V 1 base and J 6 bases, with 10 bases left between them. The germline CDR1 and CDR2 sequences are SGHNT and YENEEA. The CDR3 covers 13 residues. CDR3 in DNA: TGTGCCAGCAGCTTAGCTAGTACGTTCGAGCAGTACTTC. It codes for CASSLASTFEQYF.

The chain combines TRBV9 with TRBJ2-3; TRBD1 aligns across 12 bases. Germline V gene lookup returns CDR1 SGDLS and CDR2 YYNGEE. The CDR3 covers 17 residues. The J segment lost 3 bases and the V segment lost 4 bases, leaving 9 bases of the junction unmatched. The CDR3 DNA sequence: TGTGCCAGCAGCTCCGGGACAGGGGGCTTGGGTACAGATACGCAGTATTTT. This translates into CASSSGTGGLGTDTQYF.

J is TRBJ2-5 and V is TRBV2; D is unresolved. Germline V gene lookup returns CDR1 SNHLY and CDR2 FYNNEI. V dropped 6 bases and J dropped 6 bases, with 17 bases sitting between them. CDR3 length: 14 amino acids. CDR3 in amino acids: CASRETIVKKTQYF. The CDR3 nucleotides are TGTGCCAGCAGGGAGACCATCGTAAAAAAGACCCAGTACTTC.

There are a few counts of this clone. J is TRBJ2-2 and V is TRBV7-8; TRBD1 matches at 8 bases. The CDR3 is 15 amino acids. V gave up 5 bases and J gave up 4 bases; unmatched junction bases: 6. Germline V CDR1 and CDR2: SGHVS, FQNEAQ. The CDR3 protein is CASSLTGAGTGELFF. The CDR3 coding sequence is TGTGCCAGCAGCCTGACAGGGGCCGGCACCGGGGAGCTGTTTTTT.

J is TRBJ2-7 and V is TRBV29-1; weak D call: TRBD1 (7 bases). From germline, CDR1 is SQVTM and CDR2 ANQGSEA. V lost 7 bases and J 5 bases, leaving 15 bases between the germline ends. This CDR3 region has 12 residues. This CDR3 is CSGSEGANEQYF. The CDR3 DNA sequence: TGCAGCGGGTCGGAGGGGGCCAACGAGCAGTACTTC.

This clone was seen once. V usage is TRBV28 and J usage is TRBJ1-5; D not certain. V was cut by 7 bases and J by 4 bases, with 5 bases left in between. The germline V gene has CDR1 MDHEN and CDR2 SYDVKM. The CDR3 totals 11 residues. The CDR3 is CASNSNQPQHF. Written as DNA, the CDR3 is TGTGCCAGCAATTCAAATCAGCCCCAGCATTTT.